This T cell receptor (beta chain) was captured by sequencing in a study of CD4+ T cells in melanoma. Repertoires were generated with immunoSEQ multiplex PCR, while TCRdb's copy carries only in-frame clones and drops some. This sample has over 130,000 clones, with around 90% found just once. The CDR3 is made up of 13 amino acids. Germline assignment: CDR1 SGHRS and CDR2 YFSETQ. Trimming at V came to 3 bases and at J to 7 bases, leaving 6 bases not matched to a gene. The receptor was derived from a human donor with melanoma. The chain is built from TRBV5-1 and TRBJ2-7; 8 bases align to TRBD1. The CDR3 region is CASSSDRGGEQYF. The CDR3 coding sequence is TGCGCCAGCAGCTCCGACAGGGGTGGGGAGCAGTACTTC.